The 17 T cell receptor beta chains in this list originate from one sample, sequenced in a study of Ad26.COV2.S vaccination and SARS-CoV-2 variants. Treatment indicated: around 19 received Ad26.COV2.S at low or high dose, single or two shots; about five received placebo; per-sample allocation not given. After the first vaccine or placebo injection, samples were drawn on day 63. This table comes from immunoSEQ multiplex PCR, and its TCRdb copy is limited to in-frame clones, with some not included. The data contain around 320,000 clones, 85% to 90% of them seen just once; the ten biggest clones take up approximately 2%. The specimen comprised peripheral blood, sampled in a trial of Ad26.COV2.S vaccine versus placebo. The receptors stem from a person between 18 and 60 years old who received the Ad26.COV2.S COVID-19 vaccine or a placebo.

The genes are TRBV19 and TRBJ1-5; 7 nucleotides match TRBD1. CDR3 length: 15 amino acids. With 5 bases clipped from V and 7 bases from J, the junction kept 11 bases outside the gene matches. The germline gives CDR1 LNHDA, CDR2 SQIVND (reference sequence). The CDR3 loop reads CASSGGDRQIQPQHF. The CDR3 DNA is TGTGCCAGTAGTGGCGGGGACAGACAAATCCAGCCCCAGCATTTT.

This clone occurred a few times. The chain carries TRBV7-9 and TRBJ2-2, with D hard to call. Trimming took 4 bases from V and 4 from J, leaving 13 bases between them. The CDR3 has 15 residues. The V gene's germline CDR1 is SEHNR and CDR2 FQNEAQ (reference sequence). The CDR3 sequence: CASSSGWATTGELFF. CDR3 sequence (DNA): TGTGCCAGCAGCTCGGGCTGGGCTACCACCGGGGAGCTGTTTTTT.

This sequence joins TRBV7-9 and TRBJ2-1; no firm D call. Germline CDR1 SEHNR, CDR2 FQNEAQ (reference sequence). The V gene lost 3 bases and the J gene lost 9 bases, with 12 bases spanning the gap. The CDR3 extends over 13 amino acids. The CDR3 loop is CASSLVTDPEQFF. The CDR3 DNA reads as TGTGCCAGCAGCTTGGTAACAGACCCTGAGCAGTTCTTC. Full variable domain (missing parts from reference TRBV7-9 and TRBJ2-1): DTGVSQNPRHKITKRGQNVTFRCDPISEHNRLYWYRQTLGQGPEFLTYFQNEAQLEKSRLLSDRFSAERPKGSFSTLEIQRTEQGDSAMYLCASSLVTDPEQFFGPGTRLTVL.

This clone was seen a few times. This rearrangement joins TRBV19 to TRBJ2-5, with TRBD1 matching 7 bases. The length of the CDR3 is 14 residues. J lost 2 bases, V lost 1 base, and 1 base had no gene match. In germline, CDR1 is LNHDA, CDR2 SQIVND (reference sequence). Here the CDR3 DNA reads TGTGCCAGTAGTATAGGGACAGGTCAAGAGACCCAGTACTTC. Protein sequence: CASSIGTGQETQYF.

The genes are TRBV6-5 and TRBJ2-7; TRBD1 matches at 8 bases. Germline loops: CDR1 MNHEY, CDR2 SVGAGI. J gave up 4 bases and V 6 bases, and 5 bases lay outside the gene matches. The CDR3 is made up of 13 amino acids. The CDR3 DNA sequence: TGTGCCAGCAGGGCAGGGGGCAGGTACGAGCAGTACTTC. Its protein is CASRAGGRYEQYF.

This chain links TRBV7-9 with TRBJ2-1; D gene unclear. The CDR3 spans 12 residues. V lost 1 base to trimming and J lost 12 bases, with 10 bases between them. Germline V gene sequence: CDR1 SEHNR, CDR2 FQNEAQ (reference sequence). The CDR3 reads CASSLGTVGQFF. CDR3 coding DNA: TGTGCCAGCAGCTTAGGTACAGTAGGGCAGTTCTTC.

The sample holds one count of this clone. The V and J genes are TRBV7-9 and TRBJ1-2, with D tentatively TRBD1 (5 bases). Germline CDR1 and CDR2: SEHNR and FQNEAQ (reference sequence). This CDR3 spans 18 amino acids. Trimming shortened V by 4 bases and J by 4 bases, and 25 bases separated the two germline ends. The CDR3 reads CASSSLGGRASGSYGYTF. CDR3 in DNA: TGTGCCAGCAGCTCGTTGGGGGGAAGGGCTTCAGGGTCCTATGGCTACACCTTC. Using reference TRBV7-9 and TRBJ1-2 for the parts outside the CDR3, the full variable domain is DTGVSQNPRHKITKRGQNVTFRCDPISEHNRLYWYRQTLGQGPEFLTYFQNEAQLEKSRLLSDRFSAERPKGSFSTLEIQRTEQGDSAMYLCASSSLGGRASGSYGYTFGSGTRLTVV.

Concerning this clone itself: One end of the junction does not line up with germline, which may come from a read error. The chain joins TRBV5-6 to TRBJ1-2, with D unresolved. The CDR3 spans 13 residues. Germline values: CDR1 SGHDT, CDR2 YYEEEE. The CDR3 bases are TGTGCCAGCAGTTTGGGGTCTAACTATGGCTACACCTTC. Its translation is CASSLGSNYGYTF.

This chain joins TRBV15 and TRBJ1-5, with D unresolved. The CDR3 totals 13 residues. Germline V gives CDR1 LNHNV, CDR2 YYDKDF (reference sequence). V was pared by 4 bases and J by 7 bases, with 11 bases between. Here the CDR3 reads CATSISQPQPQHF. The DNA for the CDR3 is TGTGCCACCAGCATATCTCAACCGCAGCCCCAGCATTTT.

The chain recombines TRBV10-3 with TRBJ2-3; either TRBD1 or TRBD2 may fit D (7 bases each). V was trimmed by 1 base and J by 0 bases, leaving 14 bases between them. The germline V gene has CDR1 ENHRY and CDR2 SYGVKD. CDR3 size: 17 residues. The CDR3 reads CAISELGGTASTDTQYF. DNA for the CDR3: TGTGCCATCAGTGAGTTGGGGGGGACAGCTAGCACAGATACGCAGTATTTT.

The chain recombines TRBV7-9 with TRBJ2-7, with 13 bases fitting TRBD2. V shed 5 bases and J 10 bases; nucleotides not matched to a gene: 14. There are 16 residues in the CDR3. Germline V gives CDR1 SEHNR, CDR2 FQNEAQ (reference sequence). The CDR3 spells CASSPWTSGGGPQQYF. DNA for the CDR3: TGTGCCAGCAGCCCCTGGACTAGCGGGGGAGGACCCCAACAGTACTTC.

This chain's CDR3 is CASSSQLNTEAFF. For the CDR3, the DNA is TGTGCCAGCAGTTCGCAGCTAAACACTGAAGCTTTCTTT. The chain recombines TRBV6-2 or TRBV6-3 with TRBJ1-1; D is unclear. The V gene's germline CDR1 is MNHEY and CDR2 SVGEGT. V was shortened by 4 bases and J by 2 bases, with 8 bases between the two germline ends. The CDR3 length is 13 residues.

This clone is a singleton in its sample. The rearrangement joins TRBV7-6 to TRBJ2-7; the match to TRBD2 covers 9 bases. Trimming at V came to 4 bases and at J to 3 bases, leaving 1 base not matched to a gene. CDR1 is SGHVS, CDR2 FNYEAQ, per germline. This CDR3 region has 13 residues. The CDR3 nucleotides read TGTGCCAGCAGCTCAGCGGGAGGCTACGAGCAGTACTTC. Protein: CASSSAGGYEQYF.

As concerns this clone: This sample includes further DNA sequences coding for the same CDR3. V and J are TRBV4-3 and TRBJ2-7; 8 bases map to TRBD1. The germline V gene has CDR1 LGHNA and CDR2 YSLEER. The CDR3 runs 15 residues. V was pared by 3 bases and J by 4 bases, with 8 bases of the junction left unmatched. The CDR3 coding sequence is TGCGCCAGCAGCCACTCCGGGACAGGAGAATACGAGCAGTACTTC. Translation gives CASSHSGTGEYEQYF.

The CDR3 region has the DNA TGTGCCAGTAGTACCCCAGGGAGGGAGGACATTCAGTACTTC. This gives the protein CASSTPGREDIQYF. V and J are TRBV19 and TRBJ2-4; 7 nucleotides match TRBD2. The ends lost 4 bases at V and 8 bases at J; junction bases unmatched: 8. This CDR3 region has 14 residues. The V gene's germline CDR1 is LNHDA and CDR2 SQIVND (reference sequence).

The rearrangement links TRBV18 to TRBJ1-2; 7 positions match TRBD1. V was pared by 3 bases and J by 8 bases, with 9 bases of the junction left unmatched. The length of the CDR3 is 14 residues. CDR1 is KGHSH, CDR2 LQKENI, per germline. CDR3 sequence (DNA): TGTGCCAGCTCACCGACGACAGGGCAGGGCGGCTACACCTTC. The encoded protein is CASSPTTGQGGYTF.

The CDR3 region is CASRAGLDTQYF. CDR3 nucleotides: TGTGCCAGCAGGGCTGGTTTAGATACGCAGTATTTT. The genes are TRBV5-4 and TRBJ2-3, with D uncertain. V was shortened by 5 bases and J by 5 bases, with 9 bases between the two germline ends. Germline CDR1 reads SGHNT; CDR2 reads YYREEE (reference sequence). The CDR3 sequence is 12 residues long. Filled out from reference TRBV5-4 and TRBJ2-3, the complete variable domain reads ETGVTQSPTHLIKTRGQQVTLRCSSQSGHNTVSWYQQALGQGPQFIFQYYREEENGRGNFPPRFSGLQFPNYSSELNVNALELDDSALYLCASRAGLDTQYFGPGTRLTVL.